The next 9 T cell receptor beta chains were all read from a single sample in a study of cytomegalovirus exposure and HLA in healthy donors. The PCR used 60 Vbeta and 13 Jbeta primers. Using immunoSEQ multiplex PCR, the repertoire was profiled, and TCRdb retains in-frame clones only, with some absent. The sample has more than 95,000 clones, over 75% seen once. Sequencing input: PBMCs. Receptors originate from a man aged 55-75 years in good health and CMV-seropositive.

The chain carries TRBV4-1 and TRBJ2-3; 10 bases are a match to TRBD1. V shed 2 bases, J shed 2 bases, and the junction held 10 bases outside the gene matches. This CDR3 spans 18 amino acids. From germline, CDR1 is MGHRA and CDR2 YSYEKL. DNA for the CDR3: TGCGCCAGCAGCCAAAGTCCCAAAGGACAGGGGGACACAGATACGCAGTATTTT. Amino acids: CASSQSPKGQGDTDTQYF.

There are a few counts of this clone. The chain carries TRBV7-7 and TRBJ2-7, with 9 bases matching TRBD1. Germline V lookup: CDR1 SSHAT, CDR2 FNYEAQ (reference sequence). The CDR3 is 15 residues long. V lost 0 bases, J lost 1 base, and 1 base stayed unmatched. The CDR3 region has the DNA TGTGCCAGCAGCTTAGCGACAGGGGGGTCCTACGAGCAGTACTTC. Its translation is CASSLATGGSYEQYF.

The rearrangement uses TRBV19 and TRBJ1-2; tentatively, D is TRBD1 (6 bases). Trimming cost V 8 bases and J 4 bases, with 11 bases left between them. Germline V gene data show CDR1 as LNHDA and CDR2 as SQIVND (reference sequence). This CDR3 is 12 amino acids long. CDR3 amino acids: CASGQFGYGYTF. The CDR3 bases are TGTGCCAGTGGACAGTTCGGCTATGGCTACACCTTC. The variable domain in full, with the rest retrieved from reference TRBV19 and TRBJ1-2, is DGGITQSPKYLFRKEGQNVTLSCEQNLNHDAMYWYRQDPGQGLRLIYYSQIVNDFQKGDIAEGYSVSREKKESFPLTVTSAQKNPTAFYLCASGQFGYGYTFGSGTRLTVV.

CDR3 region: CASSPTSGEQFF. The CDR3 DNA is TGTGCCAGCTCACCCACCTCAGGAGAGCAGTTCTTC. This chain connects TRBV18 to TRBJ2-1, with D hard to call. CDR3 length: 12 residues. V lost 3 bases and J lost 10, with 10 bases in between. The germline gives CDR1 KGHSH, CDR2 LQKENI.

Details on this clone: One end of the junction varies from germline; a read error may be responsible. The chain has TRBV7-9 and TRBJ2-2; D unresolved. Germline CDR1 SEHNR, CDR2 FQNEAQ (reference sequence). The CDR3 extends over 13 amino acids. This chain's CDR3 is CSSSFRVSGELFF. Here the CDR3 DNA reads TGTTCCAGCAGCTTTCGGGTGTCCGGGGAGCTGTTTTTT.

This chain connects TRBV4-2 to TRBJ2-1, with a weak D call TRBD2 (7 bases). The CDR3 runs 16 residues. The germline V gene encodes CDR1 LGHNA and CDR2 YNFKEQ. V was pared by 3 bases and J by 4 bases, with 16 bases between. Here the CDR3 DNA reads TGTGCCAGCAGCCACGAGGGGGGGGCCGTTTACAATGAGCAGTTCTTC. Amino acids: CASSHEGGAVYNEQFF.

The rearrangement links TRBV27 to TRBJ1-5; 9 bases are shared with TRBD1. V gave up 5 bases and J gave up 6 bases; unmatched junction bases: 5. Germline V CDR1 and CDR2: MNHEY, SMNVEV (reference sequence). The CDR3 has 14 residues. The CDR3 protein is CASSKQGASQPQHF. Written as DNA, the CDR3 is TGTGCCAGCAGTAAACAGGGGGCCAGTCAGCCCCAGCATTTT.

The chain is built from TRBV11-2 and TRBJ1-1; D is undetermined. Germline V gene data show CDR1 as SGHAT and CDR2 as FQNNGV. V lost 7 bases, J lost 4 bases, and 16 bases lay in between. This CDR3 is built from 14 residues. The CDR3 protein is CASIKLGGSTEAFF. DNA of the CDR3: TGTGCCAGCATCAAATTGGGCGGGAGCACTGAAGCTTTCTTT.

This clone has a single count. The chain recombines TRBV6-5 with TRBJ1-6; no definite D call. Germline CDR1 MNHEY, CDR2 SVGAGI. V lost 5 bases and J 5 bases, leaving 10 bases between the germline ends. The CDR3 covers 14 residues. The CDR3 region is CASSGIGDNSPLHF. The CDR3 nucleotides are TGTGCCAGCAGTGGTATCGGGGATAATTCACCCCTCCACTTT.